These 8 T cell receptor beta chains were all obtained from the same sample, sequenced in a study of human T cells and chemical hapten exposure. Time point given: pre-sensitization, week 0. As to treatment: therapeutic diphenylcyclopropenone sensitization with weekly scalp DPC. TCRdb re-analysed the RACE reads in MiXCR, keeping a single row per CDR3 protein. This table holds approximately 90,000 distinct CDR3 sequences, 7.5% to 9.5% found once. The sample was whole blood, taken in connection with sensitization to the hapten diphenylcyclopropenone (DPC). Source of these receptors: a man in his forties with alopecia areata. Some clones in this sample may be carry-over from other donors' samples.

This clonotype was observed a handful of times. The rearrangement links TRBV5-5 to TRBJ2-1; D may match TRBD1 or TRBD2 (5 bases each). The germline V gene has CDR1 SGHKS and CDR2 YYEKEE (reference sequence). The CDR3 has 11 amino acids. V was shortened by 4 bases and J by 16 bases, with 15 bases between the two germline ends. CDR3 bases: TGTGCCAGCAGCCCGGGACCGTCGCGATTCTTC. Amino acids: CASSPGPSRFF.

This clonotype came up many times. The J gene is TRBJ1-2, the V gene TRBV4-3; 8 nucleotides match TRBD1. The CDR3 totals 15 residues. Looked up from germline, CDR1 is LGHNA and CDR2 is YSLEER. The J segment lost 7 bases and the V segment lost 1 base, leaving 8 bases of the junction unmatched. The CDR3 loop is CASSQGGGQGAGYTF. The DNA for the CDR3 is TGCGCCAGCAGCCAAGGAGGCGGACAGGGTGCTGGCTACACCTTC.

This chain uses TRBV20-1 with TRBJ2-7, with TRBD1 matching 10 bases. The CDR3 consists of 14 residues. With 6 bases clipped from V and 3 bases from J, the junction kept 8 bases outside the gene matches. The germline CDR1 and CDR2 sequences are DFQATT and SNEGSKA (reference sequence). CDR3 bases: TGCAGTGCAATGACAGGGGGCTGGCGCTACGAGCAGTACGTC. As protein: CSAMTGGWRYEQYV.

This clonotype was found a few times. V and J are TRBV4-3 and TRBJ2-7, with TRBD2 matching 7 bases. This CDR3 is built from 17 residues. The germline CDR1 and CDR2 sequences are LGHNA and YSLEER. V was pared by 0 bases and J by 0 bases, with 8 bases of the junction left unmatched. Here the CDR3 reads CASSQDLREESSYEQYV. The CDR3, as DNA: TGCGCCAGCAGCCAAGATCTTCGGGAGGAGAGCTCCTACGAGCAGTACGTC.

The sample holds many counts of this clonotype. CDR3 residues: CASSLTYTDTQYF. Written as DNA, the CDR3 is TGTGCCAGCAGCCTTACTTACACCGATACGCAGTATTTT. The chain carries TRBV7-2 and TRBJ2-3; D remains unclear. With 5 bases removed from V and 6 bases from J, the gap between germline ends came to 12 bases. The CDR3 runs 13 residues. The germline V gene has CDR1 SGHTA and CDR2 FQGNSA.

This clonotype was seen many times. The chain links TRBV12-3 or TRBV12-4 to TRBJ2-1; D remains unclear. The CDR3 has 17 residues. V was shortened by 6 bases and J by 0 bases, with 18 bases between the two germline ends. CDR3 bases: TGTGCCAGCAGCCCACTGGGATTTTCGAGCTCCTACAATGAGCAGTTCTTC. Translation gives CASSPLGFSSSYNEQFF.

As DNA, the CDR3 is TGTGCCAGCTCTTCGATGGCTCAAGCTAACTATGGCTACACCTTC. Residues: CASSSMAQANYGYTF. This chain connects TRBV18 to TRBJ1-2; unclear D gene. This CDR3 region has 15 residues. Per germline, CDR1 KGHSH and CDR2 LQKENI. V gave up 6 bases and J gave up 0 bases, with 14 bases separating them.

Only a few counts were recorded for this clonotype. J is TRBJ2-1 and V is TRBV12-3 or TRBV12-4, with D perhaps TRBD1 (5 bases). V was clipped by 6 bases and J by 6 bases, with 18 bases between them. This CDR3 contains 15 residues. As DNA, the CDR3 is TGTGCCAGCAGGAAGCCAGGGATCGCGTCCAATGAGCAGTTCTTC. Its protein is CASRKPGIASNEQFF.